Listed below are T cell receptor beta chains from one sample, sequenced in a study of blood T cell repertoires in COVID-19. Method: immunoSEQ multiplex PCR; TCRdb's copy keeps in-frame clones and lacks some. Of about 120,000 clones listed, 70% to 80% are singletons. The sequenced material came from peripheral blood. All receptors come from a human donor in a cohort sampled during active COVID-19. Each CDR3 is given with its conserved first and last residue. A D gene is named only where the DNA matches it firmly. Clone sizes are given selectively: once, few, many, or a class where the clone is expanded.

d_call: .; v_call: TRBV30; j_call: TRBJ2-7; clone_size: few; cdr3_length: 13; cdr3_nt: TGTGCCGGCCACGCGGGACCGAACTACGAGCAGTACTTC; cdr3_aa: CAGHAGPNYEQYF
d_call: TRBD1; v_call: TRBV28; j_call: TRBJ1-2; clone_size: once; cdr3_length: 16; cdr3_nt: TGTGCCAGCAGGACTCGTCCCGGGACAGGTGGCTATGGCTACACCTTC; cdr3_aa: CASRTRPGTGGYGYTF
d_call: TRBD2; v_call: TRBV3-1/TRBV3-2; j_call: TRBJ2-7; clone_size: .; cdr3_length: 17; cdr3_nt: TGTGCCAGCAGCTCTAGCGGACTAGCGGGAGGACCCTACGAGCAGTACTTC; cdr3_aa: CASSSSGLAGGPYEQYF
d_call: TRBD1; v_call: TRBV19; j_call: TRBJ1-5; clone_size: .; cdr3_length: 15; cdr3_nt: TGTGCCAGTAGTCCGGGACAGGGGTCCCATCAGCCCCAGCATTTT; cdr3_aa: CASSPGQGSHQPQHF
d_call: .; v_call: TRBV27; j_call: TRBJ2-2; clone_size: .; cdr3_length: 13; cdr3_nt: TGTGCCAGCTCCCAACAGGACACCGGGGAGCTGTTTTTT; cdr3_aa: CASSQQDTGELFF
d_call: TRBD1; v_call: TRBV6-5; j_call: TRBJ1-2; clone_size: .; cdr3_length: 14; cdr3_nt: TGTGCCACTCCAACCCGACAGGGAAGGGGAGGCTACACCTTC; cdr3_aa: CATPTRQGRGGYTF
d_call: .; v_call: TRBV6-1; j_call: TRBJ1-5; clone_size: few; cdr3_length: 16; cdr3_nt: TGTGCCAGCAGTGATGGCTCTCCAGGGGGCAATCAGCCCCAGCATTTT; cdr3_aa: CASSDGSPGGNQPQHF
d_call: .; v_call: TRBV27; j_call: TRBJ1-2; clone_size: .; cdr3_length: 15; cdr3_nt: TGTGCCAGCACCCCTGGGGTGGGACAACACTATGGCTACACCTTC; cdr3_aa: CASTPGVGQHYGYTF
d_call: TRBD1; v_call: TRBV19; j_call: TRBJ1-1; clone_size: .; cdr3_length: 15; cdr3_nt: TGTGCCAGTAGTATACAGGGGGCGCGGAACACTGAAGCTTTCTTT; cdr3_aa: CASSIQGARNTEAFF
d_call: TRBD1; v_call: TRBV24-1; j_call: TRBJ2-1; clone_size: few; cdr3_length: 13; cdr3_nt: TGTGCCACCATGGGGACAGGGAATAATGAGCAGTTCTTC; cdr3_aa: CATMGTGNNEQFF
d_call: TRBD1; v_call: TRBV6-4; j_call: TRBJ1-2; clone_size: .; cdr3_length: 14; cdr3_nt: TGTGCCACCCGGGACAGGGTCAAGCATTATGGCTACACCTTC; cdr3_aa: CATRDRVKHYGYTF
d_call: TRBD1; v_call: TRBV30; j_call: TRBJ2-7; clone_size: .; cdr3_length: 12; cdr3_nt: TGTGCCTGGCGGGACAGAGCCTACGAGCAGTACTTC; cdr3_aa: CAWRDRAYEQYF
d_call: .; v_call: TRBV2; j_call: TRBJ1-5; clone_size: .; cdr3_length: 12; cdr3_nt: TGTGCCAGCAAAAAACAGGGCCAGCCCCAGCATTTT; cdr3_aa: CASKKQGQPQHF
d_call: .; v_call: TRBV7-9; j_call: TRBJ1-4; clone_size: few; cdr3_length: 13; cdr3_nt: TGTGCCAGCAGCTTGAGGTTGGATGAAAAACTGTTTTTT; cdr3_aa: CASSLRLDEKLFF
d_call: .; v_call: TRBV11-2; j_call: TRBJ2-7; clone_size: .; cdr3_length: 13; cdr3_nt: TGTGCCAGCAGCTTAGGCAGTACCTACGAGCAGTACTTC; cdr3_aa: CASSLGSTYEQYF
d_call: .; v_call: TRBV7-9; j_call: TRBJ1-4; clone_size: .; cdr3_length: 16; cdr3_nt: TGTGCCAGCAGCCCCACGGCAGGGGCAACTAATGAAAAACTGTTTTTT; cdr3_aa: CASSPTAGATNEKLFF
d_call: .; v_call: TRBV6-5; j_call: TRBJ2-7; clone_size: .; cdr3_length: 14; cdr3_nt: TGTGCCAGCAGTTACACCGGACAGTCCTACGAGCAGTACTTC; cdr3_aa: CASSYTGQSYEQYF
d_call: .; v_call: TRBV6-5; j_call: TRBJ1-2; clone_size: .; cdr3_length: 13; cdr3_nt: TGTGCCAGCAGGACCAGGGAATACTATGGCTACACCTTC; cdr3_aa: CASRTREYYGYTF
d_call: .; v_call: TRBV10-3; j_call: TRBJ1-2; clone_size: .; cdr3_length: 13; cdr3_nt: TGTGCCATCAGTGAACCCGGGAGCTATGGCTACACCTTC; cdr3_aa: CAISEPGSYGYTF
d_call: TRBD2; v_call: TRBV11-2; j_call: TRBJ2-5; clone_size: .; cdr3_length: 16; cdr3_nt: TGTGCCAGCAGCTTAGGCCCAGCGGGAAACCAAGAGACCCAGTACTTC; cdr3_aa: CASSLGPAGNQETQYF
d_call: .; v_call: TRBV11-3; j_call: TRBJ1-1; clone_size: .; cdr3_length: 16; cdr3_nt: TGTGCCAGCAGCTTAGCCAGGGGAGGGATGAACACTGAAGCTTTCTTT; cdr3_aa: CASSLARGGMNTEAFF
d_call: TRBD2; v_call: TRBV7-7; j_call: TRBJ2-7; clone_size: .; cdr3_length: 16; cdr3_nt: TGTGCTAGCAGCCCCCTGTCTAGCGGGCACTCCTACGAGCAGTACTTC; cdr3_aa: CASSPLSSGHSYEQYF
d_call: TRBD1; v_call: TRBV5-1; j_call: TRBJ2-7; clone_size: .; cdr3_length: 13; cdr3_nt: TGCGCCAGCACATCAGGGGGCTCCTACGAGCAGTACTTC; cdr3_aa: CASTSGGSYEQYF
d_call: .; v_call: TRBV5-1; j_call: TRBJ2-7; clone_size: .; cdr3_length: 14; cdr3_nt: TGCGCCAGCAGCGAACAGGGCGCTACCTACGAGCAGTACTTC; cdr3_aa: CASSEQGATYEQYF
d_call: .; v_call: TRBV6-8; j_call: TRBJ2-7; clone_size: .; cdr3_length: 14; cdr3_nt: TGTGCCAGCCCCGGCGACAGCCCAACCCCACAGCAGTACTTC; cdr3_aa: CASPGDSPTPQQYF
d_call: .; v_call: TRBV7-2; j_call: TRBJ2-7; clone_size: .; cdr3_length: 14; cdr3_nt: TGTGCCAGCAGCTTAGATCAGGGTTGGGGCGAGCAGTACTTC; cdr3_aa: CASSLDQGWGEQYF
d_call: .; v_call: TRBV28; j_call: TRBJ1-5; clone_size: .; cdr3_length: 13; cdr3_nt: TGTGCCAGCACCCCCCCCCGGGTTCAGCCCCAGCATTTT; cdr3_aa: CASTPPRVQPQHF
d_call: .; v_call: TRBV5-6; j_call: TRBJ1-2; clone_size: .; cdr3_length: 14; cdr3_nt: TGTGCCAGCAGCAGCGATACCCGGGGGAGTGGCTACACCTTC; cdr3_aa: CASSSDTRGSGYTF
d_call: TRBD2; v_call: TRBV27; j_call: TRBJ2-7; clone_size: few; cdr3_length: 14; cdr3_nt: TGTGCCAGCAGTTTCCTAGCGGGACCCTACGAGCAGTACTTC; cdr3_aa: CASSFLAGPYEQYF
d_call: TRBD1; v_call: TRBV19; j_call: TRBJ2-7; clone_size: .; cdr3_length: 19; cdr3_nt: TGTGCCAGTAGGCCAACCCGGGACAGGGGGCCGGAGAGCTCCTACGAGCAGTACTTC; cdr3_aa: CASRPTRDRGPESSYEQYF
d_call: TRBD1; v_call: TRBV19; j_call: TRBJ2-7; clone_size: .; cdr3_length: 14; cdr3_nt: TGTGCCAGTAGTACGGACAGGGGACGTTCAAGGCAGTACTTC; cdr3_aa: CASSTDRGRSRQYF
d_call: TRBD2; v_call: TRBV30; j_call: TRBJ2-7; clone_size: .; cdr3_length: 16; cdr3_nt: TGTGCCTGGAGTGTACCAGTGACTAGCGGGAGTGGTGAGCAGTACTTC; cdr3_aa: CAWSVPVTSGSGEQYF
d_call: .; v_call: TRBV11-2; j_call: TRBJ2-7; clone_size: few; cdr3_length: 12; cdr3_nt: TGTGCCAGCAGCTTAGATGGCCTCGAGCAGTACTTC; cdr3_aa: CASSLDGLEQYF
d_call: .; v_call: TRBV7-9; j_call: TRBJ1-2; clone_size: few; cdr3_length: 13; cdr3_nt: TGTGCCAGCAGCTTAGGGGGCCTGTATGGCTACACCTTC; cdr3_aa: CASSLGGLYGYTF
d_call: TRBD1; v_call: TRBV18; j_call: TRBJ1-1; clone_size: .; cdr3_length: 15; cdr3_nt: TGTGCCAGCTCACCAACGACAGGGGGCCAGACTGAAGCTTTCTTT; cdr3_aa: CASSPTTGGQTEAFF
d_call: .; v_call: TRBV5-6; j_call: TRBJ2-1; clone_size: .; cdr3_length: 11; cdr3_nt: TGTGCCAGCAGCTTGAGGGGAGAGCAGTTCTTC; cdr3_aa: CASSLRGEQFF
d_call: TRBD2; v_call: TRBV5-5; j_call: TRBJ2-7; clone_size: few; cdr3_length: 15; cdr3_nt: TGTGCCAGCAGCGTGGCCTTGACTAGCGTCTACGAGCAGTACTTC; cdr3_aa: CASSVALTSVYEQYF
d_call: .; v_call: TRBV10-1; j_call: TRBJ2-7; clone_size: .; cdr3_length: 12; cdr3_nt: TGCGCCAGCAGTGAGGTATCCTACGAGCAGTACTTC; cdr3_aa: CASSEVSYEQYF
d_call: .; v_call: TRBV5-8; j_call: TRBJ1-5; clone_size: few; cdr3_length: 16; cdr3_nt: TGTGCCAGCAGCCGTAGACAGTCTAATAGCAATCAGCCCCAGCATTTT; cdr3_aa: CASSRRQSNSNQPQHF
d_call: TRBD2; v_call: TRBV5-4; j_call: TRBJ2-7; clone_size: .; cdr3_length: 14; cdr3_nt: TGTGCCAGCAGCTTTCCGGGGGAGGGCAACGAGCAGTACTTC; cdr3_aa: CASSFPGEGNEQYF
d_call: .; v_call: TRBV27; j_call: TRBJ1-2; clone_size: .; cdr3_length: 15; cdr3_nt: TGTGCCAGCAGTCAGCTCGGGGGGTATGGCTATGGCTACACCTTC; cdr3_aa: CASSQLGGYGYGYTF
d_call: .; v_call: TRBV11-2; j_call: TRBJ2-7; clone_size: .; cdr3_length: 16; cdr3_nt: TGTGCCAGCAGCTTAGATCCTCGGGACAAATCCTACGAGCAGTACTTC; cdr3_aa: CASSLDPRDKSYEQYF
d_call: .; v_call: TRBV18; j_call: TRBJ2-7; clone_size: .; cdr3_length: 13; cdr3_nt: TGTGCCAGCTCACAGGGGCCGGACGTGGAGCAGTACTTC; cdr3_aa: CASSQGPDVEQYF
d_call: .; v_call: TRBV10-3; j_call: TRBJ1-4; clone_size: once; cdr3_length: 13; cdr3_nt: TGTGCCATCAGTGAGGTCCAGCGGGAAAAACTGTTTTTT; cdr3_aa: CAISEVQREKLFF
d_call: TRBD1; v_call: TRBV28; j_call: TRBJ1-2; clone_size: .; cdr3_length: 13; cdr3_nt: TGTGCCAGCAGCTGGACAGGATTCCCCGGCTACACCTTC; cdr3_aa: CASSWTGFPGYTF
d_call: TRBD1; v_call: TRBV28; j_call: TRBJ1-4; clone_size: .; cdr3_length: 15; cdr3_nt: TGTGCCAGCAGCCCCCCCGGGACAGGGTCTGAAAAACTGTTTTTT; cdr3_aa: CASSPPGTGSEKLFF
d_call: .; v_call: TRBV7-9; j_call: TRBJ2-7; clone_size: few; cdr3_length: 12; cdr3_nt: TGTGCCAGCAGCTTAGCGGGAGTCGAGCAGTACTTC; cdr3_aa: CASSLAGVEQYF
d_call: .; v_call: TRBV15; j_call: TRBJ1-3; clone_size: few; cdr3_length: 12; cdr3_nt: TGTGCCACCAGCCCTTGGTTCGGCACCATATATTTT; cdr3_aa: CATSPWFGTIYF
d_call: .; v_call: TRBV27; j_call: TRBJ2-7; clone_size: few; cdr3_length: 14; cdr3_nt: TGTGCCAGCAGTTTAATGGGCCCTGGGTACGAGCAGTACTTC; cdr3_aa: CASSLMGPGYEQYF
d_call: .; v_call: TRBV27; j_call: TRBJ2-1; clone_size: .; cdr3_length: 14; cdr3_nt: TGTGCCAGCAGTATCGGGCCGCCTGCGGGTGAGCAGTTCTTC; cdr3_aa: CASSIGPPAGEQFF
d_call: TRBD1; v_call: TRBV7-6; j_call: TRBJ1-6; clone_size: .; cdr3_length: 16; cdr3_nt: TGTGCCAGCAGCCAACGACAGGGGATCTCAAATTCACCCCTCCACTTT; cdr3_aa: CASSQRQGISNSPLHF
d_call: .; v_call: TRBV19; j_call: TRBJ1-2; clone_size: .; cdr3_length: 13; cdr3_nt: TGTGCCAGTAGTCTCGGACTGGGTTATGGCTACACCTTC; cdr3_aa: CASSLGLGYGYTF
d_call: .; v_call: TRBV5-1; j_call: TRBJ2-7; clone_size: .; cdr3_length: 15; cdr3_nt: TGCGCCAGCAGCTTGGACGGGGGGGACAGATACGAGCAGTACTTC; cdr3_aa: CASSLDGGDRYEQYF
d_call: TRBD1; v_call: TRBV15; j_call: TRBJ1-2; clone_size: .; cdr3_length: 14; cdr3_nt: TGTGCCACCAGCGGGGGACAGTTTCCCTATGGCTACACCTTC; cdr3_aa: CATSGGQFPYGYTF
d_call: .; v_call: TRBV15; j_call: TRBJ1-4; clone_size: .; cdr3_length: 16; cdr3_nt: TGTGCCACCAGCAGAGATTTCGAGGATGTGGATGAAAAACTGTTTTTT; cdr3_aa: CATSRDFEDVDEKLFF